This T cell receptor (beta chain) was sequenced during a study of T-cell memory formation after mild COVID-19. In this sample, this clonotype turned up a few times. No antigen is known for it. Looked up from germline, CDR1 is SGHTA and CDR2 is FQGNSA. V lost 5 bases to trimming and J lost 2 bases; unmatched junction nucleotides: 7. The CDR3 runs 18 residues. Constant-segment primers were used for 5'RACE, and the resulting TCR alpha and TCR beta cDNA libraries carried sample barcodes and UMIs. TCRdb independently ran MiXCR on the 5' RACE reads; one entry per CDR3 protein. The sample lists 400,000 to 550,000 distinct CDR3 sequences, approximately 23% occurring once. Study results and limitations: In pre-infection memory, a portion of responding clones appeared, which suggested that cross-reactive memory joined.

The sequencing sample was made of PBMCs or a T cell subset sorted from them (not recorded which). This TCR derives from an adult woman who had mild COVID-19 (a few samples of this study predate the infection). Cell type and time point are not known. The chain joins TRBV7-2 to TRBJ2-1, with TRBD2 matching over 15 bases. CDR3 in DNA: TGTGCCAGCAGCCGCCGGACTAGCGGGAGGGTCCCCTACAATGAGCAGTTCTTC. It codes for CASSRRTSGRVPYNEQFF.